Listed here are 22 T cell receptor beta chains from one sample, sequenced in a study of blood T cell repertoires in COVID-19. The data were produced by immunoSEQ multiplex PCR, yet TCRdb's version contains in-frame clones alone and is incomplete. The sample shows more than 50,000 clones, 65% to 75% of them seen only once. Sequencing input: peripheral blood. These receptor sequences come from a woman older than 75 with acute or convalescent COVID-19.

The CDR3 DNA sequence: TGCAGTGCTAGTGGTCAGGGAGGCGAAAAACTGTTTTTT. Its translation: CSASGQGGEKLFF. The chain combines TRBV20-1 with TRBJ1-4; D may be TRBD1 (5 bases). The CDR3 runs to 13 residues. The V end was cut by 3 bases, the J end by 8 bases, with 13 bases between. CDR1 is DFQATT, CDR2 SNEGSKA, per germline (reference sequence).

This clone showed up just a few times. This CDR3 reads CASSKQGLAYEQYF. CDR3 DNA: TGTGCCAGTAGTAAACAGGGGCTCGCGTACGAGCAGTACTTC. The chain links TRBV19 to TRBJ2-7; 7 nucleotides match TRBD1. This CDR3 has 14 amino acids. Germline CDR1 LNHDA, CDR2 SQIVND (reference sequence). Germline trimming cut 4 bases from V and 4 bases from J; bases unmatched to any gene: 7.

The chain is built from TRBV7-8 and TRBJ1-2; 9 nucleotides align to TRBD1. This CDR3 spans 14 amino acids. With 1 base clipped from V and 8 bases from J, the junction kept 5 bases outside the gene matches. Germline CDR1 reads SGHVS; CDR2 reads FQNEAQ. The CDR3 sequence: CASSLGGQGYGYTF. Here the CDR3 DNA reads TGTGCCAGCAGCTTAGGGGGACAGGGTTACGGCTACACCTTC.

J is TRBJ2-4 and V is TRBV19; TRBD1 agrees at 8 bases. Losses at the gene ends were 9 bases for V and 2 bases for J; bases not matched to a gene: 3. Germline assignment: CDR1 LNHDA and CDR2 SQIVND (reference sequence). The CDR3 runs to 13 residues. DNA for the CDR3: TGTGCCAGCCAGGGGGCGACCAAAAACATTCAGTACTTC. It codes for CASQGATKNIQYF.

In this sample, this clone turned up once. This sequence joins TRBV15 and TRBJ2-7; 7 bases fit TRBD1. The CDR3 totals 15 residues. V was clipped by 4 bases and J by 0 bases; unmatched bases: 6. Germline V gene lookup returns CDR1 LNHNV and CDR2 YYDKDF (reference sequence). The CDR3 coding sequence is TGTGCCACCAGCATAGACAGGGCCAGCTCCTACGAGCAGTACTTC. Its translation: CATSIDRASSYEQYF.

Many counts were recorded for this clone. This chain links TRBV19 with TRBJ2-7; the D gene is possibly TRBD1 (6 bases). This CDR3 comprises 13 residues. Germline assignment: CDR1 LNHDA and CDR2 SQIVND (reference sequence). V lost 4 bases to trimming and J lost 6 bases, with 13 bases between them. The CDR3 DNA reads as TGTGCCAGTAGTAAAAACAGGGAAATCGAGCAGTACTTC. It is translated as CASSKNREIEQYF.

This clone was found a few times. The gene calls are TRBV5-1 and TRBJ2-1; possibly TRBD2 for D (5 bases). The ends were cut back, 5 bases at V and 4 bases at J, with 13 bases in the middle. This CDR3 region has 14 residues. Germline CDR1 SGHRS, CDR2 YFSETQ. In nucleotides, the CDR3 is TGCGCCAGCAGTGGGCGGGCTGCATACAATGAGCAGTTCTTC. It specifies CASSGRAAYNEQFF.

V usage is TRBV30 and J usage is TRBJ1-2; D is perhaps TRBD1 (6 bases). The CDR3 has 13 amino acids. CDR1 is GTSNPN and CDR2 is SVGIG in the germline V gene (reference sequence). Trimming pared 2 bases from V and 4 bases from J, leaving 11 bases between. The CDR3 protein is CAWSIQGIYGYTF. Here the CDR3 DNA reads TGTGCCTGGAGTATTCAGGGGATCTATGGCTACACCTTC.

This clone occurred a few times. The chain couples TRBV4-2 to TRBJ2-1, with 10 bases aligning to TRBD2. There are 17 residues in the CDR3. Germline V CDR1 and CDR2: LGHNA, YNFKEQ. V shed 0 bases and J 3 bases; nucleotides not matched to a gene: 5. CDR3 bases: TGTGCCAGCAGCCAAGATCTAGCGGGAGTACTCTACAATGAGCAGTTCTTC. Residues: CASSQDLAGVLYNEQFF.

There are a few counts of this clone. This rearrangement joins TRBV19 to TRBJ1-4, with 10 bases matching TRBD1. The CDR3 runs 15 residues. V was clipped by 7 bases and J by 6 bases; unmatched bases: 8. Germline CDR1 reads LNHDA; CDR2 reads SQIVND (reference sequence). The CDR3 region is CASTLSGTGDEKLFF. The CDR3 DNA reads TGTGCCAGTACTCTTTCCGGGACAGGGGATGAAAAACTGTTTTTT.

This chain uses TRBV9 with TRBJ2-1, with TRBD2 identical over 12 bases. Germline V gives CDR1 SGDLS, CDR2 YYNGEE. Losses at the gene ends were 0 bases for V and 7 bases for J; bases not matched to a gene: 5. There are 16 residues in the CDR3. This CDR3 is CASSVGASGGVNEQFF. In DNA, the CDR3 is TGTGCCAGCAGCGTAGGGGCTAGCGGGGGGGTAAATGAGCAGTTCTTC.

V is TRBV6-1 and J is TRBJ1-4, with D perhaps matching TRBD1 (6 bases). From germline, CDR1 is MNHNS and CDR2 SASEGT. V lost 5 bases and J 1 base, leaving 8 bases between the germline ends. This CDR3 has 14 amino acids. This CDR3 reads CASSFRGTNEKLFF. For the CDR3, the DNA is TGTGCCAGCAGTTTCAGGGGAACTAATGAAAAACTGTTTTTT.

The V call is TRBV28, the J call TRBJ2-3; D is uncertain. With 5 bases removed from V and 6 bases from J, the gap between germline ends came to 12 bases. CDR1 is MDHEN, CDR2 SYDVKM, per germline. The CDR3 extends over 13 amino acids. The CDR3 DNA reads TGTGCCAGCAGTACCACTTTCCCGGATACGCAGTATTTT. This sequence encodes CASSTTFPDTQYF. Full variable domain (remainder filled in from reference TRBV28 and TRBJ2-3): DVKVTQSSRYLVKRTGEKVFLECVQDMDHENMFWYRQDPGLGLRLIYFSYDVKMKEKGDIPEGYSVSREKKERFSLILESASTNQTSMYLCASSTTFPDTQYFGPGTRLTVL.

DNA of the CDR3: TGTGCCAGCAGCGCTAGCGGGAGCGTCTACGAGCAGTACTTC. Its translation is CASSASGSVYEQYF. This chain links TRBV7-6 with TRBJ2-7, with 10 bases matching TRBD2. CDR1 SGHVS and CDR2 FNYEAQ come from the germline V gene. J lost 3 bases, V lost 5 bases, and 4 bases had no gene match. The CDR3 totals 14 residues.

V is TRBV19 and J is TRBJ2-1; 11 bases map to TRBD2. The CDR3 length is 18 residues. CDR1 and CDR2 from the germline V gene are LNHDA and SQIVND (reference sequence). Trimming cost V 4 bases and J 1 base; bases outside gene matches: 9. CDR3 loop: CASSRVLAGEWSYNEQFF. The CDR3, as DNA: TGTGCCAGTAGTAGGGTACTAGCGGGAGAGTGGTCCTACAATGAGCAGTTCTTC.

The chain recombines TRBV18 with TRBJ1-6; TRBD1 matches at 8 bases. Germline CDR1 KGHSH, CDR2 LQKENI. After removal of 2 bases from V and 9 bases from J, the junction contained 3 bases not matched to a gene. This CDR3 contains 14 residues. The CDR3 loop reads CASSPGTGGSPLHF. CDR3 nucleotide sequence: TGTGCCAGCTCACCAGGCACAGGGGGTTCACCCCTCCACTTT.

This chain uses TRBV2 with TRBJ2-7, with D unclear. CDR3 length: 11 amino acids. With 2 bases removed from V and 5 bases from J, the gap between germline ends came to 4 bases. Germline V CDR1 and CDR2: SNHLY, FYNNEI. CDR3 sequence reads: CASSETHEQYF. CDR3 nucleotide sequence: TGTGCCAGCAGTGAAACTCACGAGCAGTACTTC.

The chain couples TRBV4-1 to TRBJ1-1; a weak D match, TRBD1 (6 bases). Germline values: CDR1 MGHRA, CDR2 YSYEKL. The CDR3 covers 18 residues. V lost 0 bases to trimming and J lost 2 bases, with 19 bases between them. The CDR3 DNA is TGCGCCAGCAGCCAAGATTTCAACGACGGGACACTAAACACTGAAGCTTTCTTT. It encodes CASSQDFNDGTLNTEAFF.

V is TRBV7-6 and J is TRBJ1-3; no firm D call. Looked up from germline, CDR1 is SGHVS and CDR2 is FNYEAQ. There are 17 residues in the CDR3. Trimming shortened V by 5 bases and J by 0 bases, and 17 bases separated the two germline ends. In nucleotides, the CDR3 is TGTGCCAGCAGCCCAGAGGTCAGTCTCCTCTCTGGAAACACCATATATTTT. Translation: CASSPEVSLLSGNTIYF.

The V gene is TRBV18, the J gene TRBJ2-5; maybe TRBD1 (7 bases). CDR3 size: 14 residues. Germline V gene sequence: CDR1 KGHSH, CDR2 LQKENI. Trimming left V 2 bases short and J 3 bases short, with 10 bases between. The CDR3 sequence: CASSPGRGEETQYF. The CDR3 DNA follows: TGTGCCAGCTCACCAGGCAGGGGGGAAGAGACCCAGTACTTC.

This clone showed up just once. J is TRBJ2-3 and V is TRBV28; no clear D gene. This CDR3 has 15 amino acids. The germline V and J ends were trimmed by 7 bases and 3 bases, with 17 bases remaining between them. CDR1 and CDR2 from the germline V gene are MDHEN and SYDVKM. The CDR3 reads CASTLSAPGTDTQYF. CDR3 nucleotide sequence: TGTGCCAGCACCCTTTCGGCCCCGGGTACAGATACGCAGTATTTT.

This chain connects TRBV9 to TRBJ2-6; TRBD1 aligns across 7 bases. The length of the CDR3 is 19 residues. Losses at the gene ends were 0 bases for V and 0 bases for J; bases not matched to a gene: 9. Germline values: CDR1 SGDLS, CDR2 YYNGEE. CDR3 coding DNA: TGTGCCAGCAGCGTAGAGAAGGGGGCACGCTTCTCTGGGGCCAACGTCCTGACTTTC. Amino acids: CASSVEKGARFSGANVLTF.